The 5 T cell receptor beta chains listed next were all sequenced from one sample in a study of molecular identifiers for immune sequencing clone quantification (dated by TCRdb to 2017 to 2018). Library preparation used PCR. TCRdb shows the sequencer as Illumina HiSeq 4000. TCRdb reanalyzed the raw reads on its own, using fastp at Q25 for trimming and MiXCR for clone calling, and kept in-frame beta chains. Each record represents a unique CDR3 protein, reported with the most common genes and DNA among its rows. The sample table holds about 640,000 distinct CDR3 sequences, of which about 20% were seen once. Roughly 0.85% of the sample goes to the ten largest clones. The sequenced material came from naive CD8+ T cells from blood, with Jurkat cell RNA spiked in. The sample's cell subset or site label, in plain terms: FACS-sorted CD8+CD4-CCR7+CD45RA+ naive T cells. Receptors were obtained from a human donor in good health. Some libraries in this study had Jurkat cell RNA spiked in.

This clonotype was found many times. V and J are TRBV7-9 and TRBJ2-3, with D perhaps TRBD2 (6 bases). The CDR3 loop spans 17 amino acids. Germline V gene data show CDR1 as SEHNR and CDR2 as FQNEAQ (reference sequence). Trimming stripped 4 bases from V and 2 bases from J, with 19 bases between. The CDR3 sequence: CASSYAPRGPLTDTQYF. CDR3 in DNA: TGTGCCAGCAGCTATGCTCCGCGGGGCCCTCTCACAGATACGCAGTATTTT.

This clonotype was counted at least ten times. This rearrangement joins TRBV25-1 to TRBJ2-5; 7 nucleotides align to TRBD1. The CDR3 consists of 13 residues. Trimming removed 10 bases from V and 2 bases from J; junction bases left unmatched: 7. Germline V gene data show CDR1 as MGHDK and CDR2 as SYGVNS. The CDR3: CATIGQVQETQYF. In DNA form, the CDR3 reads TGTGCCACCATAGGACAGGTTCAAGAGACCCAGTACTTC.

In its sample, this clonotype was seen many times. The rearrangement links TRBV5-1 to TRBJ2-2; D may be TRBD2 (5 bases). Trimming left V 5 bases short and J 2 bases short, with 10 bases between. This CDR3 is 14 amino acids long. The germline V gene encodes CDR1 SGHRS and CDR2 YFSETQ. The CDR3 coding sequence is TGCGCCAGCAGATTCGGGGTCAACACCGGGGAGCTGTTTTTT. Protein: CASRFGVNTGELFF.

This clonotype came up once. Given a much more abundant clone one base away, this may be a read error. The rearrangement uses TRBV6-2 or TRBV6-3 and TRBJ1-1; no firm D call. Germline V CDR1 and CDR2: MNHEY, SVGEGT. The CDR3 runs to 13 residues. This chain's CDR3 is CASTPQAHTEALF. CDR3 bases: TGTGCCAGCACCCCGCAGGCCCACACTGAAGCTCTCTTT.

The chain couples TRBV5-6 to TRBJ2-2; D possibly corresponds to TRBD2 (5 bases). Deletions cut 2 bases from V and 0 bases from J, with 14 bases between. The germline V gene has CDR1 SGHDT and CDR2 YYEEEE. There are 17 residues in the CDR3. Written as DNA, the CDR3 is TGTGCCAGCAGCTTTCTGAGGGCTCCCACGAACACCGGGGAGCTGTTTTTT. Translated: CASSFLRAPTNTGELFF.